Shown below are 8 T cell receptor beta chains from a single sample sequenced in a study of siplizumab effects on memory and regulatory T cells. This table comes from immunoSEQ multiplex PCR, and its TCRdb copy is limited to in-frame clones, with some not included. The sample shows about 55,000 clones, about 97% of them seen only once. Sequenced material: naive CD4+ T cells sorted from blood. The origin of the receptors is a human donor in good health.

The chain couples TRBV7-9 to TRBJ2-1; possibly TRBD2 for D (5 bases). V dropped 0 bases and J dropped 9 bases, with 12 bases sitting between them. The CDR3 length is 14 residues. CDR1 and CDR2 from the germline V gene are SEHNR and FQNEAQ (reference sequence). CDR3 amino acids: CASSLAGVAGEQFF. Written as DNA, the CDR3 is TGTGCCAGCAGCTTAGCGGGAGTCGCGGGTGAGCAGTTCTTC.

This chain connects TRBV7-2 to TRBJ1-2; D uncertain. Germline V CDR1 and CDR2: SGHTA, FQGNSA. Trimming stripped 5 bases from V and 3 bases from J, with 19 bases between. The CDR3 runs to 16 residues. The CDR3 coding sequence is TGTGCCAGCAGCCCAGAAGCCCCAGCAGCACACTATGGCTACACCTTC. Protein sequence: CASSPEAPAAHYGYTF. The entire variable domain, with the rest obtained from reference TRBV7-2 and TRBJ1-2, is as follows: GAGVSQSPSNKVTEKGKDVELRCDPISGHTALYWYRQSLGQGLEFLIYFQGNSAPDKSGLPSDRFSAERTGGSVSTLTIQRTQQEDSAVYLCASSPEAPAAHYGYTFGSGTRLTVV.

V is TRBV5-1 and J is TRBJ1-1; D is unclear. Looked up from germline, CDR1 is SGHRS and CDR2 is YFSETQ. The CDR3 spans 14 residues. The ends were cut back, 1 base at V and 0 bases at J, with 7 bases in the middle. The CDR3 loop reads CASSLFGLNTEAFF. The CDR3 bases are TGCGCCAGCAGCTTGTTCGGACTGAACACTGAAGCTTTCTTT.

V is TRBV6-5 and J is TRBJ2-1; the match to TRBD2 covers 7 bases. The germline V gene encodes CDR1 MNHEY and CDR2 SVGAGI. V was pared by 4 bases and J by 9 bases, with 9 bases of the junction left unmatched. The CDR3 loop spans 14 amino acids. CDR3 DNA: TGTGCCAGCAGTTCACAGCGGGGAGGAGTTGAGCAGTTCTTC. This translates into CASSSQRGGVEQFF.

The rearrangement uses TRBV5-1 and TRBJ1-2; 8 bases agree with TRBD1. Unmatched junction bases numbered 8, after V lost 4 bases and J lost 0 bases. The length of the CDR3 is 16 residues. Germline-derived CDR1 and CDR2 are SGHRS and YFSETQ. The CDR3 DNA reads TGCGCCAGCAGCCAATCGGACAGGGCTCCTAACTATGGCTACACCTTC. Its translation is CASSQSDRAPNYGYTF.

This chain joins TRBV7-3 and TRBJ2-7, with 16 bases identical to TRBD2. CDR1 is SGHTA and CDR2 is FQGTGA in the germline V gene. The CDR3 is 19 residues long. With 1 base clipped from V and 6 bases from J, the junction kept 12 bases outside the gene matches. CDR3 loop: CASSLIGTSGRAGSAEQYF. The CDR3 DNA follows: TGTGCCAGCAGCTTAATTGGGACTAGCGGGAGGGCCGGTTCCGCCGAGCAGTACTTC.

V usage is TRBV18 and J usage is TRBJ2-1; 14 nucleotides line up with TRBD2. The CDR3 extends over 18 amino acids. Losses at the gene ends were 1 base for V and 7 bases for J; bases not matched to a gene: 9. Germline CDR1 is KGHSH and CDR2 is LQKENI. The chain's CDR3 is CASSPRAPGLAGVNEQFF. In DNA form, the CDR3 reads TGTGCCAGCTCACCACGCGCACCGGGACTAGCGGGAGTGAATGAGCAGTTCTTC.

The chain couples TRBV7-8 to TRBJ1-3, with D uncertain. The CDR3 has 17 residues. Trimming took 6 bases from V and 0 from J, leaving 18 bases between them. Germline assignment: CDR1 SGHVS and CDR2 FQNEAQ. The DNA of the CDR3 is TGTGCCAGCAGACCCCGTTCAGGCAATCACTCTGGAAACACCATATATTTT. This codes for CASRPRSGNHSGNTIYF.